A selection of T cell receptor beta chains follows, all from one sample in a study of T cells after posttransplantation cyclophosphamide. Using immunoSEQ multiplex PCR, the repertoire was profiled, and TCRdb retains in-frame clones only, with some absent. The sample lists over 15,000 clones, around nine tenths occurring once. The material sequenced was PBMCs, taken after an allogeneic stem cell transplant with a calcineurin inhibitor and methotrexate. The origin of the receptors is a male patient aged 45-60 years who received an allogeneic stem cell transplant from an unrelated donor, was CMV-positive, and had chronic GVHD only. A subset of T cells may come from the graft donor. CDR3s include the opening cysteine and the closing phenylalanine or tryptophan. D genes are given only for firm matches. Size values are once, few and many counts, or a class for expanded clones, and some rows have none.

d_call,clone_size,cdr3_length,j_call,v_call,cdr3_nt,cdr3_aa
TRBD1,NA,16,TRBJ1-5,TRBV7-9,TGTGCCAGCAGTTTAGCCGGGACAGGGGGCAATCAGCCCCAGCATTTT,CASSLAGTGGNQPQHF
NA,NA,15,TRBJ2-5,TRBV5-1,TGCGCCAGCAGCTTAAGGGGCCAACCGAGAGAGACCCAGTACTTC,CASSLRGQPRETQYF
TRBD1,NA,14,TRBJ2-1,TRBV5-8,TGTGCCAGCAGCTTGACGACAGGGTGGAATGAGCAGTTCTTC,CASSLTTGWNEQFF
TRBD2,NA,16,TRBJ2-7,TRBV28,TGTGCCAGCAGCTTACTTGGGACTAGCGGGAGTTACGAGCAGTACTTC,CASSLLGTSGSYEQYF
NA,NA,17,TRBJ1-2,TRBV9,TGTGCCAGCAGCGGACCCCCCGGCCTGCGGTCCTCCTATGGCTACACCTTC,CASSGPPGLRSSYGYTF
TRBD2,NA,17,TRBJ2-7,TRBV27,TGTGCCAGCAGTCGAAGACTAGCGGGAGGGAGTTTCTACGAGCAGTACTTC,CASSRRLAGGSFYEQYF
NA,NA,16,TRBJ2-7,TRBV27,TGTGCCAGCAGTCCTCTGGGAAAAGGGGCCCCCCACGAGCAGTACTTC,CASSPLGKGAPHEQYF
NA,NA,13,TRBJ2-5,TRBV7-3,TGTGCCAGCTCAAGAAACTCCCAAGAGACCCAGTACTTC,CASSRNSQETQYF
TRBD1,NA,14,TRBJ1-1,TRBV25-1,TGTGCCAGCAGTGATGCCAGGGGGCTTACTGAAGCTTTCTTT,CASSDARGLTEAFF
NA,NA,17,TRBJ1-3,TRBV9,TGTGCCAGCAGCCCTAGCCCGACCTTAACCACGGGAAACACCATATATTTT,CASSPSPTLTTGNTIYF
TRBD2,NA,15,TRBJ2-7,TRBV6-5,TGTGCCAGCAGTCCTGCGGGGAGGGGACTCTACGAGCAGTACTTC,CASSPAGRGLYEQYF
NA,NA,15,TRBJ2-5,TRBV12-2,TGTGCAAGTCGCCAGGCCAGGCTCCTTGGAGAGACCCAGTACTTC,CASRQARLLGETQYF
TRBD1,NA,17,TRBJ2-5,TRBV11-3,TGTGCCAGCAGCTTAGTGGTTTCAGGGGGCGCGCGCGAGACCCAGTACTTC,CASSLVVSGGARETQYF
TRBD1,NA,18,TRBJ1-4,TRBV4-3,TGCGCCAGCAGCCAAGAGAACCCCCAACAGGGGGCTAGTGAAAAACTGTTTTTT,CASSQENPQQGASEKLFF
NA,NA,12,TRBJ2-1,TRBV5-6,TGTGCCAGCAGCCCACAAGGGGGGGGGCAGTTCTTC,CASSPQGGGQFF
TRBD1,NA,15,TRBJ1-1,TRBV7-9,TGTGCCAGCAGCCCTAGGGGACAGGGGAACACTGAAGCTTTCTTT,CASSPRGQGNTEAFF
TRBD2,NA,15,TRBJ2-7,TRBV27,TGTGCCAGCAGTTCGGGACTAGGGACTAATTACGAGCAGTACTTC,CASSSGLGTNYEQYF
NA,once,14,TRBJ1-6,TRBV6-4,TGTGCCAGCAGTGACTTTTACAGGGATTCACCCCTCCACTTT,CASSDFYRDSPLHF
NA,NA,13,TRBJ1-5,TRBV7-9,TGTGCCAGCAGCCCCGTGGGGAGTCAGCCCCAGCATTTT,CASSPVGSQPQHF
TRBD1,NA,16,TRBJ2-6,TRBV28,TGTGCCAGCGTGATAAACAGGGGGCCTGGGGCCAACGTCCTGACTTTC,CASVINRGPGANVLTF
TRBD1,NA,16,TRBJ1-2,TRBV2,TGTGCCAGCAGTGACATTCTGACAGGGGAAGGGTATGGCTACACCTTC,CASSDILTGEGYGYTF
NA,NA,17,TRBJ2-7,TRBV7-7,TGTGCTAGCAGCTTACCCGACGCGGGGCATAGGGACTACGAGCAGTACTTC,CASSLPDAGHRDYEQYF
NA,NA,13,TRBJ1-3,TRBV10-3,TGTGCCATCGCCCGGGTAACTGGAAACACCATATATTTT,CAIARVTGNTIYF
NA,once,12,TRBJ2-7,TRBV29-1,TGCAGCGTTGATATGGGAGGTAACGAGCAGTACTTC,CSVDMGGNEQYF
TRBD1,NA,15,TRBJ1-6,TRBV7-2,TGTGCCAGCACCGGGGGACAGGAGGCGAGTTCACCCCTCCACTTT,CASTGGQEASSPLHF
NA,NA,13,TRBJ1-1,TRBV4-1,TGCGCCAGCAGCCAATCTACCCTCACTGAAGCTTTCTTT,CASSQSTLTEAFF
TRBD2,NA,18,TRBJ2-3,TRBV7-2,TGTGCCAGCAGCCGTGTTAGCGGGGGCCAAAGCCTTACAGATACGCAGTATTTT,CASSRVSGGQSLTDTQYF
NA,NA,14,TRBJ2-7,TRBV7-2,TGTGCCAGCAGCTTAGGTTTAAGGGGCCACGAGCAGTACTTC,CASSLGLRGHEQYF